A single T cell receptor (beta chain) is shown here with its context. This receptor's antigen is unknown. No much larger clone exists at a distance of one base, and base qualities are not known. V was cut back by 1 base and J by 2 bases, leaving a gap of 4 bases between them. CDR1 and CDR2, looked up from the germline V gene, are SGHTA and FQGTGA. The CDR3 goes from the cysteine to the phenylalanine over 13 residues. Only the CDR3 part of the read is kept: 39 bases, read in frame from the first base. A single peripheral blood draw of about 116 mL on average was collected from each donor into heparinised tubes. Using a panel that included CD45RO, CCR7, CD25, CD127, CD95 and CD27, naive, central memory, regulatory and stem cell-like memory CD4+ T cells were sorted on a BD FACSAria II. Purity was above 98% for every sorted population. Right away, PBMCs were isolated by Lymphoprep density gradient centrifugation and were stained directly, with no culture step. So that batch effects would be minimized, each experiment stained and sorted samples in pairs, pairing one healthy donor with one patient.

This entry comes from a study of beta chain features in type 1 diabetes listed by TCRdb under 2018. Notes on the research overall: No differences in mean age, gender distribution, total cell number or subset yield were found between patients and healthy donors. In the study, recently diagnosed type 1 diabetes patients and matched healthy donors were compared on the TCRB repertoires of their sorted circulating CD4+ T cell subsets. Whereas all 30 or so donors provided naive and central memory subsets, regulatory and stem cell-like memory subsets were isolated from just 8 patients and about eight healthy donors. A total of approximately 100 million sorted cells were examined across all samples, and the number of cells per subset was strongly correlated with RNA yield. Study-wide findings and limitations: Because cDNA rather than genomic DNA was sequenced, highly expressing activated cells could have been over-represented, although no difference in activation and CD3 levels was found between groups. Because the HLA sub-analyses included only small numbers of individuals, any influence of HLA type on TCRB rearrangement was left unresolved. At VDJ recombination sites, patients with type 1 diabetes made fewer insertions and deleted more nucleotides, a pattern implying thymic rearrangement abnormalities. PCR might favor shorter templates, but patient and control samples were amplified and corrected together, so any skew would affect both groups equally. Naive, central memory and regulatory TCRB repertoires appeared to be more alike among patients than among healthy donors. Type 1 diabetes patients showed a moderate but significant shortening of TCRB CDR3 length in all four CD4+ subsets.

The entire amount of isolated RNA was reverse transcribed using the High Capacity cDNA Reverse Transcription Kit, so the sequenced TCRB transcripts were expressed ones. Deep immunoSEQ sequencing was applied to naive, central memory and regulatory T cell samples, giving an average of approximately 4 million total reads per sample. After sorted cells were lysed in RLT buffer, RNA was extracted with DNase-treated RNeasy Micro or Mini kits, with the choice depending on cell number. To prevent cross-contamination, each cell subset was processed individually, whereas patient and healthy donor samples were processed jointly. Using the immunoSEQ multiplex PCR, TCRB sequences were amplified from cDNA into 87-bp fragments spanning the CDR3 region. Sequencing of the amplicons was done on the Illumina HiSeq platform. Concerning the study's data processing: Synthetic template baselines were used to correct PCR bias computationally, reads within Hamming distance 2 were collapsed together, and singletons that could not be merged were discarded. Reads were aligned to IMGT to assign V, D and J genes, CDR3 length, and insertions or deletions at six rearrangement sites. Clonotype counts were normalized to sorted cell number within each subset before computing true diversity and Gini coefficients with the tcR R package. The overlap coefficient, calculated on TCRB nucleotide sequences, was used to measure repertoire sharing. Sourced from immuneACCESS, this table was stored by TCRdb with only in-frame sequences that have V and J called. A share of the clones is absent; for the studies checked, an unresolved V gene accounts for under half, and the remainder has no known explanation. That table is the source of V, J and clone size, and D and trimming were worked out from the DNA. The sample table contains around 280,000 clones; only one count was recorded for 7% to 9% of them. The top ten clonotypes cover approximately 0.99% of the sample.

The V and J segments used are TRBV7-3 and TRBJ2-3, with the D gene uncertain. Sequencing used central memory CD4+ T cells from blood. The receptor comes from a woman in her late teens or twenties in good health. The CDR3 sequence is CASSLNPTDTQYF. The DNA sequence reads TGTGCCAGCAGCTTAAATCCCACAGATACGCAGTATTTT.